The rows below give T cell receptor beta chains drawn from one sample of a study of T cell responses to AZD1222 COVID-19 vaccine. The table came from immunoSEQ multiplex PCR; TCRdb's copy has only in-frame clones and leaves some out. This sample carries about 110,000 clones, around 90% of them seen once, and the ten largest clones take approximately 5%. The specimen was peripheral blood, collected on day 0 of AZD1222 vaccination. The origin of the receptors is an adult in good health. The CDR3 runs from the conserved cysteine through the conserved F or W.

J	V	CDR3
TRBJ2-1	TRBV5-1	CASSLDGGSYNEQFF
TRBJ2-7	TRBV6-1	CASSEGAGANEQYF
TRBJ2-4	TRBV7-8	CASSRTELANIQYF
TRBJ2-5	TRBV4-1	CASSQASGRVGETQYF
TRBJ2-7	TRBV3-1/TRBV3-2	CASSLRASGDIEQYF
TRBJ1-2	TRBV28	CASSPDRERWIANYGYTF
TRBJ2-3	TRBV30	CAFGGDSTDTQYF
TRBJ1-2	TRBV24-1	CATSDFSVGYTF
TRBJ1-1	TRBV7-2	CASSSGLDTEAFF
TRBJ2-7	TRBV7-9	CASSRDSDRAYEQYF
TRBJ2-3	TRBV6-2/TRBV6-3	CASSRKTSGIPDTQYF
TRBJ1-5	TRBV6-5	CASRGGQGSYQPQHF
TRBJ1-2	TRBV6-6	CASSYSGQEYGYTF
TRBJ1-3	TRBV7-9	CASKGPGNTIYF
TRBJ2-3	TRBV19	CASAYGTRTTDTQYF
TRBJ2-7	TRBV6-2/TRBV6-3	CASSYFSGTSNEQYF
TRBJ1-1	TRBV3-1/TRBV3-2	CASSQPGARTEAFF
TRBJ1-5	TRBV20-1	CSASGVTNSNQPQHF